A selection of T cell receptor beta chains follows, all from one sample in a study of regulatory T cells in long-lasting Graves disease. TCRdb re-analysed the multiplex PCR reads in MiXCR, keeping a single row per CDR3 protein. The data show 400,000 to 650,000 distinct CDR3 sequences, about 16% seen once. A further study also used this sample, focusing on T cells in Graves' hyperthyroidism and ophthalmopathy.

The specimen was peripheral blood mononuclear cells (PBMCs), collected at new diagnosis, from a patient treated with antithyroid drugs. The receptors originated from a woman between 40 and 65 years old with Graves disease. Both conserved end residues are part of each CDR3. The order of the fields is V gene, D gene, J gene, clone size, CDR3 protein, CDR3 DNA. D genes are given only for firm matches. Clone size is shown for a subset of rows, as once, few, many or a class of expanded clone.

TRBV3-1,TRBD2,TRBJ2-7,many,CASSQGLAEPFLYEQYF,TGTGCCAGCAGCCAGGGACTAGCGGAACCTTTTTTGTACGAGCAGTACTTC
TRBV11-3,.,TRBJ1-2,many,CASSCGDDNYGYTF,TGTGCCAGCAGCTGCGGGGACGATAACTATGGCTACACCTTC
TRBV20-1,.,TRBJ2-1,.,CSAPSYRGEQFF,TGCAGTGCTCCCTCTTACCGGGGTGAGCAGTTCTTC
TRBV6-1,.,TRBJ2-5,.,CASRPGQPVETQYF,TGTGCCAGCAGGCCCGGACAGCCCGTCGAGACCCAGTACTTC
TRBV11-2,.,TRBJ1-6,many,CASSPDPGSDSPLHF,TGTGCCAGCAGCCCGGACCCAGGGTCCGATTCACCCCTCCACTTT
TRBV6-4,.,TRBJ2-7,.,CAPLRGPPYEQYF,TGTGCCCCCTTAAGAGGGCCCCCCTACGAGCAGTACTTC
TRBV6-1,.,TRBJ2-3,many,CASSGGVLALSSDTQYF,TGTGCCAGCAGTGGAGGGGTACTAGCTCTTAGCTCAGATACGCAGTATTTT
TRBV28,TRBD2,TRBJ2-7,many,CASSLPLAGSGEQYF,TGTGCCAGCAGTTTGCCGCTAGCGGGGTCGGGGGAGCAGTACTTC
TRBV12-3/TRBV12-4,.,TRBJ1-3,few,CASSFDLGSGNTIYF,TGTGCCAGCAGTTTTGACCTGGGGTCTGGAAACACCATATATTTT
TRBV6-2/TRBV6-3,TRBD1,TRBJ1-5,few,CASSRGQAVWFQPQHF,TGTGCCAGCAGTAGAGGACAGGCGGTGTGGTTTCAGCCCCAGCATTTT
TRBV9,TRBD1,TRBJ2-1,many,CASSGGQGFNEQFF,TGTGCCAGCAGCGGAGGACAGGGGTTCAATGAGCAGTTCTTC
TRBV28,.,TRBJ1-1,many,CASSFRAKNTEAFF,TGTGCCAGCAGTTTCAGGGCGAAGAACACTGAAGCTTTCTTT
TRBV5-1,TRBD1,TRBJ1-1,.,CASSRNRGETEALF,TGCGCCAGCAGCCGAAACAGGGGTGAGACTGAAGCTCTCTTT
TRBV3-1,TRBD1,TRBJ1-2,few,CASSQDWDRRIGYTF,TGTGCCAGCAGCCAAGACTGGGACAGGAGAATTGGCTACACCTTC
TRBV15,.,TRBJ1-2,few,CATSRDHSGANYGYTF,TGTGCCACCAGCAGAGATCACTCCGGAGCTAACTATGGCTACACCTTC
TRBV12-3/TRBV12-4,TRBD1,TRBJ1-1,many,CATDRDTEAFF,TGTGCCACCGACAGGGACACTGAAGCTTTCTTT
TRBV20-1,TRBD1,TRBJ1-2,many,CSASWGTAATEDGYTF,TGCAGTGCTTCATGGGGGACAGCAGCTACAGAGGATGGCTACACCTTC
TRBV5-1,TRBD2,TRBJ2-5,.,CASSQTSGRQETQYF,TGCGCCAGCAGCCAGACTAGCGGTAGACAAGAGACCCAGTACTTC
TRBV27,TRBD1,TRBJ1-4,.,CASRTWTGNSEKLFF,TGTGCCAGCAGAACCTGGACAGGGAATTCTGAAAAACTGTTTTTT
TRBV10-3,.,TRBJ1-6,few,CAIRDDSTYSPLHF,TGTGCCATCAGAGACGACAGCACCTATTCACCCCTCCACTTT
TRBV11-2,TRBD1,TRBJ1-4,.,CASSSGQGAYEKLFF,TGTGCCAGCAGTTCCGGACAGGGGGCTTATGAAAAACTGTTTTTT
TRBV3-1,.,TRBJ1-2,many,CASSQVRNYGYTF,TGTGCCAGCAGCCAAGTACGGAACTATGGCTACACCTTC
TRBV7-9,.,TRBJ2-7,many,CASSSDQTLSYEQYF,TGTGCCAGCAGCTCTGACCAAACCTTATCCTACGAGCAGTACTTC
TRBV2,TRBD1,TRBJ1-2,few,CASGQGALLYLYGYTF,TGTGCCAGCGGACAGGGGGCCCTCCTGTATCTCTATGGCTACACCTTC
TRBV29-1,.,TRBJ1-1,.,CSVEDLRGGTEAFF,TGCAGCGTTGAAGATCTTCGGGGGGGGACTGAAGCTTTCTTT
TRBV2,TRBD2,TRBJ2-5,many,CASSALLGGAETQYF,TGTGCCAGCAGTGCCCTTCTCGGGGGGGCAGAGACCCAGTACTTC
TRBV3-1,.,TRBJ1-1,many,CASSQVQGETEAFF,TGTGCCAGCAGCCAAGTCCAAGGGGAAACTGAAGCTTTCTTT
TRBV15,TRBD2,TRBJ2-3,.,CATSRALASGGRGDTQYF,TGTGCCACCAGCAGAGCCCTGGCGAGCGGGGGAAGGGGCGACACGCAGTATTTT
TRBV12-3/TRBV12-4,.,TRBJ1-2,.,CASARGVTENTF,TGTGCCAGCGCTCGTGGGGTTACGGAAAACACCTTC
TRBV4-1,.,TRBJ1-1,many,CASSQALRTEAFF,TGCGCCAGCAGCCAAGCTCTTAGAACTGAAGCTTTCTTT
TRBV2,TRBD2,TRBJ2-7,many,CASSKTSDEQYF,TGTGCCAGCAGTAAGACTAGCGACGAGCAGTACTTC
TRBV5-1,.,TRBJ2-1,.,CASSQEGEGYEQFF,TGCGCCAGCAGCCAAGAGGGCGAGGGGTATGAGCAGTTCTTC
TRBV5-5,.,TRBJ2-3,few,CASSNTGQDTQYF,TGTGCCAGCAGTAATACCGGCCAGGATACGCAGTATTTT
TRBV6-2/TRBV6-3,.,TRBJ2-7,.,CASSPGTLYEQYF,TGTGCCAGCAGCCCCGGAACCCTTTACGAGCAGTACTTC
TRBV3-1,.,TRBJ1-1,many,CASSRISGDTEAFF,TGTGCCAGCAGCCGTATTTCCGGAGACACTGAAGCTTTCTTT
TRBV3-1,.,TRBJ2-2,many,CASSHATGELFF,TGTGCCAGCAGCCATGCGACCGGGGAGCTGTTTTTT
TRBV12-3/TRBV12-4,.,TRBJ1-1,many,CASSLVYTEAFF,TGTGCCAGCAGTTTAGTGTACACTGAAGCTTTCTTT
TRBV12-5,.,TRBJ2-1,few,CASGLARSSYNEQFF,TGTGCTAGTGGTTTGGCGCGAAGCTCCTACAATGAGCAGTTCTTC
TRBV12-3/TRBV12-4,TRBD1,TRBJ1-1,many,CASSPLDRGVAFF,TGTGCCAGCAGTCCCTTGGACAGGGGTGTCGCTTTCTTT
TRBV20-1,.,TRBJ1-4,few,CSAPPGGFGEKLFF,TGCAGTGCGCCTCCGGGGGGTTTTGGGGAAAAACTGTTTTTT
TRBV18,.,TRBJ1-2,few,CASSPNRGRSGYTF,TGTGCCAGCTCACCAAATAGGGGAAGGAGTGGCTACACCTTC
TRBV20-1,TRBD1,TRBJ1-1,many,CSARTGGDSEAFF,TGCAGTGCCCGGACAGGCGGCGATAGTGAAGCTTTCTTT
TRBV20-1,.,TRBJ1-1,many,CSAIPHMNTEAFF,TGCAGTGCTATTCCACATATGAACACTGAAGCTTTCTTT
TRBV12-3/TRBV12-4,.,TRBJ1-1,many,CASSLGGLGTEAFF,TGTGCCAGCAGTTTAGGGGGCCTCGGCACTGAAGCTTTCTTT
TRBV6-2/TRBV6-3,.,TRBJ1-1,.,CASSYRNDRMNTEAFF,TGTGCCAGCAGTTATCGCAACGACAGGATGAACACTGAAGCTTTCTTT
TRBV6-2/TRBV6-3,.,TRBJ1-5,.,CASGELVSLNQPQHF,TGTGCCAGCGGTGAACTGGTCAGCCTCAATCAGCCCCAGCATTTT
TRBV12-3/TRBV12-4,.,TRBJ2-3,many,CASSPFSDRYRDTQYF,TGTGCCAGCAGTCCCTTCTCCGACAGGTACAGAGATACGCAGTATTTT
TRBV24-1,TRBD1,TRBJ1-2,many,CATSETGTGDDGYTF,TGTGCCACCAGTGAGACCGGGACAGGGGATGATGGCTACACCTTC
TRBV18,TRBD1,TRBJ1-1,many,CASSPPQGAGFF,TGTGCCAGCTCACCACCGCAGGGGGCTGGTTTCTTT
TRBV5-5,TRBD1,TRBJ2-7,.,CASSTEWDRAYEQYF,TGTGCCAGCAGCACCGAATGGGACAGAGCATACGAGCAGTACTTC